Listed here are 5 T cell receptor beta chains from one sample, sequenced in a study of identical twins (dated by TCRdb to about 2016). Libraries were prepared through 5' RACE. The sequencing machine was an Illumina HiSeq 2000. TCRdb ran its own pipeline on the public reads, namely fastp trimming at Q25 and MiXCR clone calling, and kept in-frame beta chains. Identical CDR3 protein sequences are pooled into one entry, listed with their most common genes and DNA. The sample has about 530,000 distinct CDR3 sequences on record, around 15% of them singletons. The ten biggest clones cover about 0.4% of the sample. The same data also contributed to another study, on yellow fever vaccine responses in identical twins.

Input material: CD4+ T cells sorted from blood. These receptors originate from a young woman in good health.

In its sample, this clonotype was seen many times. V usage is TRBV10-3 and J usage is TRBJ2-1; 12 bases are a match to TRBD2. The CDR3 runs 14 residues. V dropped 9 bases and J dropped 8; count of bases not matched to a gene: 8. Germline V CDR1 and CDR2: ENHRY, SYGVKD. CDR3 amino acids: CAMRRTSGVDEQFF. CDR3 in DNA: TGTGCCATGCGGAGGACTAGCGGGGTGGATGAGCAGTTCTTC.

This clonotype has a count of ten or more. The genes are TRBV20-1 and TRBJ1-2; 10 positions agree with TRBD1. Trimming removed 2 bases from V and 2 bases from J; junction bases left unmatched: 5. This CDR3 region has 15 residues. CDR1 and CDR2 (germline): DFQATT, SNEGSKA (reference sequence). The DNA of the CDR3 is TGCAGTGCTAGAATCCGGGACAGGGGCAACTATGGCTACACCTTC. Its protein product is CSARIRDRGNYGYTF.

The rearrangement links TRBV7-2 to TRBJ1-1, with D possibly matching TRBD1 (5 bases). V lost 1 base to trimming and J lost 7 bases, with 10 bases between them. This CDR3 has 13 residues. Germline V gene lookup returns CDR1 SGHTA and CDR2 FQGNSA. For the CDR3, the DNA is TGTGCCAGCAGCTTAGGTGTCGGGGGTGAAGCTTTCTTT. The encoded protein is CASSLGVGGEAFF.

This clonotype was counted a few times. The V call is TRBV7-9, the J call TRBJ2-5, with a tentative D call TRBD2 (5 bases). This CDR3 spans 14 amino acids. Trimming left V 5 bases short and J 5 bases short, with 15 bases between. CDR1 and CDR2 (germline): SEHNR, FQNEAQ (reference sequence). The CDR3 sequence: CASSPRGLGETQYF. In DNA form, the CDR3 reads TGTGCCAGCAGCCCCCGCGGACTGGGTGAGACCCAGTACTTC.

There are a few counts of this clonotype. The rearrangement links TRBV7-8 to TRBJ2-7; D remains unclear. With 1 base removed from V and 6 bases from J, the gap between germline ends came to 13 bases. CDR1 and CDR2 from the germline V gene are SGHVS and FQNEAQ. CDR3 length: 14 residues. CDR3 amino acids: CASSLVRSFSEQYF. For the CDR3, the DNA is TGTGCCAGCAGCTTAGTCCGTAGCTTCAGCGAGCAGTACTTC.